Reported below is one T cell receptor (beta chain). Trimming left V 7 bases short and J 1 base short, with 10 bases between. Germline V lookup: CDR1 SQVTM, CDR2 ANQGSEA. The CDR3 has 12 residues. TCRdb re-called the multiplex PCR reads with MiXCR, one entry per CDR3 protein. Here the sample spans about 140,000 distinct CDR3 sequences, around a third being singletons. The lymph nodes were axillary draining lymph nodes from breast cancer patients. This sample was taken from a study of breast tumors, draining lymph nodes, adjacent tissues. This receptor was obtained from a female donor with breast cancer. Some clones in this sample may be carry-over from other donors' samples. The chain recombines TRBV29-1 with TRBJ1-1, with D tentatively TRBD1 (6 bases). Sequencing was carried out using axillary lymph node tissue. CDR3 nucleotides: TGCAGCGCTTCGGGACAGAACACTGAAGCTTTCTTT. Amino acid sequence: CSASGQNTEAFF.